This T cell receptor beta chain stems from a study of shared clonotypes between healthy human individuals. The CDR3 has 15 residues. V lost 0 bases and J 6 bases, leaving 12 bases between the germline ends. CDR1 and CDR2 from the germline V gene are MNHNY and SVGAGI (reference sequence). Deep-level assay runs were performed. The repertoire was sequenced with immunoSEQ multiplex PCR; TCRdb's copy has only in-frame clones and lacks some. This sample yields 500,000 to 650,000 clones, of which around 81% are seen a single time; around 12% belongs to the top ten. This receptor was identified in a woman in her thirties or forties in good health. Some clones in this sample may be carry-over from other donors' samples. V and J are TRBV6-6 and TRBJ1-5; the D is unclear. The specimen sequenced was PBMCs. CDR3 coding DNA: TGTGCCAGCAGTTACTCGATGTCCCCCCCTCAGCCCCAGCATTTT. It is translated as CASSYSMSPPQPQHF.